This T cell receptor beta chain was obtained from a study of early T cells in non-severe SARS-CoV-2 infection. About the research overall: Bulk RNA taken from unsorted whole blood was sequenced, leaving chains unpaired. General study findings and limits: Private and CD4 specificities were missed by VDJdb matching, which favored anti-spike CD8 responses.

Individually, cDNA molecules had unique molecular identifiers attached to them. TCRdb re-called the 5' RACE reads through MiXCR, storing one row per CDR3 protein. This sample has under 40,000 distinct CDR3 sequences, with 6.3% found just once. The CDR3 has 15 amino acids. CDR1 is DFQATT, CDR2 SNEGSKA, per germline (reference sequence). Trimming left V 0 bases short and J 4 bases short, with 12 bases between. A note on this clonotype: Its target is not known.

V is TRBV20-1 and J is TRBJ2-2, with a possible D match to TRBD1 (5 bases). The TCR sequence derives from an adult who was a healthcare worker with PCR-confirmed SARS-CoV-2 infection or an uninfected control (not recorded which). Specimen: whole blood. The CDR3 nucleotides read TGCAGTGCTAGAGACCTAGGACACTTCACCGGGGAGCTGTTTTTT. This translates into CSARDLGHFTGELFF.